This T cell receptor (beta chain) stems from a study of T cells in Graves' hyperthyroidism and ophthalmopathy. General study findings and limits: From stable hyperthyroidism, ophthalmopathy was separated by a 13 V-J model.

The source material, RNA transcripts, was used to amplify TCR beta CDR3 regions. HTBI primers drove first-round RT-PCR of the TCR CDR3. TCRdb reanalysed the multiplex PCR reads using MiXCR and keeps one entry per CDR3 protein. The table shows around 700,000 distinct CDR3 sequences, with around 20% occurring only once. Every diagnosis used clinical symptoms, serum thyroxine and TRAb, thyroid ultrasound and orbital computed tomography. Germline CDR1 reads SGHAT; CDR2 reads FQNNGV. The CDR3 runs 14 residues. Trimming removed 2 bases at V and 6 bases at J, with 11 bases between. Worth noting for this clonotype: What it recognizes is unknown.

Input material: blood. J is TRBJ2-1 and V is TRBV11-2; D is unclear. The TCR sequence derives from a woman between 50 and 59 years old with Graves' hyperthyroidism that later progressed to Graves' ophthalmopathy. The CDR3: CASSLQPIGNEQFF. The CDR3 region has the DNA TGTGCCAGCAGCTTACAGCCAATAGGCAATGAGCAGTTCTTC.